Sequencing of this T cell receptor beta chain was carried out in a study of vaccination effects on CD4 cells after COVID-19. On this clone itself: The antigen remains undetermined.

Before sequencing, viral peptide pools were used by the ViraFEST assay to expand antigen-specific CD4+ T cells. Upon completion of under eleven days in culture, CD4+ T cells were isolated. Having tested negative for nucleocapsid antibodies, the vaccine recipients showed no prior SARS-CoV-2 infection. Findings of the study overall: Common cold coronavirus cross-reactivity was shown by only 1 of 255 vaccine-induced clones in healthy vaccinees. Limitations: small convalescent group and missing early post-infection timepoints.

Using immunoSEQ multiplex PCR, the repertoire was profiled, and TCRdb retains in-frame clones only, with some absent. The table has some 68,000 clones, 75% seen once. V dropped 8 bases and J dropped 5; count of bases not matched to a gene: 6. The CDR3 consists of 14 residues. The germline CDR1 and CDR2 sequences are LNHNV and YYDKDF (reference sequence). The sequenced sample was CD4+ T cells from PBMCs cultured with HCoV-OC43 spike peptides, obtained before COVID-19 vaccination. This sample's subset: HCoV-OC43 spike overlapping peptide pool stimulation. The genes are TRBV15 and TRBJ1-5; 10 positions match TRBD1. This receptor was obtained from a human donor who received a COVID-19 vaccine. The CDR3 sequence: CATRTGGFYQPQHF. The CDR3 region has the DNA TGTGCCACCCGGACAGGGGGGTTTTATCAGCCCCAGCATTTT.